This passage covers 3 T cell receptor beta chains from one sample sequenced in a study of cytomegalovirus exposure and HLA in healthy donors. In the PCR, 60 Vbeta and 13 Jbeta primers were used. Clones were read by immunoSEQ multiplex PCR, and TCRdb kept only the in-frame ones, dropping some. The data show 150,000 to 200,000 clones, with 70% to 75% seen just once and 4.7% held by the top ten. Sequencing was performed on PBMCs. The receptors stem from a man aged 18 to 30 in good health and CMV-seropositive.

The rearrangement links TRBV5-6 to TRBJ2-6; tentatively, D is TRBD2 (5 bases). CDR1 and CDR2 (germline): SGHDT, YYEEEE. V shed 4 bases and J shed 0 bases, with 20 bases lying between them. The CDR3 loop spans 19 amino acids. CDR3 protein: CASSPLMGSPPSGANVLTF. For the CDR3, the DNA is TGTGCCAGCAGCCCGCTGATGGGGAGTCCTCCCTCTGGGGCCAACGTCCTGACTTTC. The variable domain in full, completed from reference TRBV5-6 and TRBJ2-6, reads DAGVTQSPTHLIKTRGQQVTLRCSPKSGHDTVSWYQQALGQGPQFIFQYYEEEERQRGNFPDRFSGHQFPNYSSELNVNALLLGDSALYLCASSPLMGSPPSGANVLTFGAGSRLTVL.

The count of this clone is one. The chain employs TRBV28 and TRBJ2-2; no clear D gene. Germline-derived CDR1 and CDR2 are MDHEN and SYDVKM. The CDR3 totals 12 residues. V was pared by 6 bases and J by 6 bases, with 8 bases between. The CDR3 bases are TGTGCCAGCAGGTTAGCAGCCGGGGAGCTGTTTTTT. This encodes CASRLAAGELFF.

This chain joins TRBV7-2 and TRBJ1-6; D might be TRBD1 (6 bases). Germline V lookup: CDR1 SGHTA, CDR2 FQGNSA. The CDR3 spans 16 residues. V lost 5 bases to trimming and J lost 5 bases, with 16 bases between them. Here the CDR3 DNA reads TGTGCCAGCAGCCCCCGGGCGGGGGCTGATAATTCACCCCTCCACTTT. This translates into CASSPRAGADNSPLHF.